Shown below are 15 T cell receptor beta chains from a single sample sequenced in a study of blood T cell repertoires in COVID-19. The data were produced by immunoSEQ multiplex PCR, yet TCRdb's version contains in-frame clones alone and is incomplete. The table has 40,000 to 55,000 clones, 84% seen once. Sequencing input: peripheral blood. Receptors originate from a man aged 45 to 65 with active COVID-19.

The chain is built from TRBV9 and TRBJ1-3; 7 nucleotides agree with TRBD1. Losses at the gene ends were 5 bases for V and 2 bases for J; bases not matched to a gene: 13. The CDR3 totals 17 residues. Germline CDR1 reads SGDLS; CDR2 reads YYNGEE. The CDR3 DNA follows: TGTGCCAGCAGTCCTCGTCGCCACAGGGGAACTGGAAACACCATATATTTT. Translated: CASSPRRHRGTGNTIYF.

The V gene is TRBV9, the J gene TRBJ2-2; 8 bases are shared with TRBD2. Germline V lookup: CDR1 SGDLS, CDR2 YYNGEE. V lost 4 bases and J lost 4; bases outside the gene matches: 3. The CDR3 loop spans 14 amino acids. The chain's CDR3 is CASSPRGATGELFF. The CDR3 DNA follows: TGTGCCAGCAGCCCGCGGGGGGCCACCGGGGAGCTGTTTTTT.

Only one count was recorded for this clone. V gene TRBV7-9 combines with J gene TRBJ1-1; D unresolved. In germline, CDR1 is SEHNR, CDR2 FQNEAQ (reference sequence). V was shortened by 1 base and J by 3 bases, with 9 bases between the two germline ends. The CDR3 runs 14 residues. The DNA for the CDR3 is TGTGCCAGCAGCTTAGAGATCCGAGACACTGAAGCTTTCTTT. Translating gives CASSLEIRDTEAFF. The full variable domain, in which reference TRBV7-9 and TRBJ1-1 provide the parts outside the CDR3, is DTGVSQNPRHKITKRGQNVTFRCDPISEHNRLYWYRQTLGQGPEFLTYFQNEAQLEKSRLLSDRFSAERPKGSFSTLEIQRTEQGDSAMYLCASSLEIRDTEAFFGQGTRLTVV.

The CDR3 DNA reads as TGCGCCAGCAGCCAAGGAACAGGGTGGATACCCTATGGCTACACCTTC. It specifies CASSQGTGWIPYGYTF. The chain employs TRBV4-1 and TRBJ1-2; D is possibly TRBD1 (6 bases). This CDR3 contains 16 residues. Germline V CDR1 and CDR2: MGHRA, YSYEKL. Trimming took 1 base from V and 4 from J, leaving 16 bases between them.

The table lists this clone with a count of one. V and J are TRBV12-3 or TRBV12-4 and TRBJ1-2, with no clear D. Deletions cut 3 bases from V and 7 bases from J, with 6 bases between. The CDR3 has 11 residues. The CDR3 DNA follows: TGTGCCAGCAGTTTCGGTCCTGGCTACACCTTC. This translates into CASSFGPGYTF.

J is TRBJ2-2 and V is TRBV9; 7 bases are shared with TRBD2. Germline V lookup: CDR1 SGDLS, CDR2 YYNGEE. The CDR3 is made up of 15 amino acids. J gave up 3 bases and V 2 bases, and 4 bases lay outside the gene matches. The CDR3 DNA is TGTGCCAGCAGCGTCGGGACTATCCACACCGGGGAGCTGTTTTTT. Amino acid sequence: CASSVGTIHTGELFF.

V is TRBV7-2 and J is TRBJ2-2; the match to TRBD1 covers 8 bases. The germline CDR1 and CDR2 sequences are SGHTA and FQGNSA. This CDR3 is built from 13 residues. The V and J ends lost 5 bases and 6 bases, in that order; junction bases with no gene match: 2. The CDR3 sequence: CASSIQGAGELFF. DNA for the CDR3: TGTGCCAGCAGCATACAGGGGGCCGGGGAGCTGTTTTTT.

CDR3 in DNA: TGTGCCACCGGCTCCTATAATTCACCCCTCCACTTT. This translates into CATGSYNSPLHF. The V call is TRBV19, the J call TRBJ1-6; no clear D gene. Germline values: CDR1 LNHDA, CDR2 SQIVND (reference sequence). The CDR3 extends over 12 amino acids. Trimming stripped 10 bases from V and 0 bases from J, with 4 bases between.

The chain couples TRBV24-1 to TRBJ2-1, with 7 bases matching TRBD1. Trimming cost V 7 bases and J 15 bases; bases outside gene matches: 17. Germline CDR1 and CDR2: KGHDR and SFDVKD. The CDR3 has 14 residues. The CDR3 here is CATSARGSSPRSFF. The CDR3 DNA reads TGTGCCACCAGCGCCAGGGGGAGCTCACCCCGTTCGTTCTTC.

The V call is TRBV6-6, the J call TRBJ2-1, with TRBD2 matching 9 bases. Germline CDR1 is MNHNY and CDR2 is SVGAGI (reference sequence). The CDR3 runs to 15 residues. V gave up 0 bases and J gave up 9 bases; unmatched junction bases: 6. In DNA form, the CDR3 reads TGTGCCAGCAGTTACTCGGAGCGGGGGGATGTTGAGCAGTTCTTC. Its translation: CASSYSERGDVEQFF.

This chain connects TRBV4-1 to TRBJ1-1; D is uncertain. The germline V gene encodes CDR1 MGHRA and CDR2 YSYEKL. The CDR3 has 13 residues. Deletions cut 1 base from V and 7 bases from J, with 10 bases between. CDR3: CASSQAQRYEAFF. CDR3 nucleotides: TGCGCCAGCAGCCAAGCACAGAGATATGAAGCTTTCTTT.

This clone was picked up one time. CDR3 protein: CASRREYEQYF. DNA of the CDR3: TGTGCCAGCAGGAGGGAGTACGAGCAGTACTTC. This sequence joins TRBV2 and TRBJ2-7; a weak D match, TRBD2 (5 bases). CDR3 length: 11 amino acids. The V gene lost 6 bases and the J gene lost 4 bases, with 7 bases spanning the gap. The germline V gene has CDR1 SNHLY and CDR2 FYNNEI.

J is TRBJ2-7 and V is TRBV11-2, with 10 bases fitting TRBD1. Germline V gives CDR1 SGHAT, CDR2 FQNNGV. With V trimmed by 5 bases and J by 0 bases, 4 bases remained unmatched. The CDR3 length is 15 residues. CDR3 region: CASSIGQGDSYEQYF. CDR3 bases: TGTGCCAGCAGCATCGGACAGGGGGACTCCTACGAGCAGTACTTC.

As DNA, the CDR3 is TGCGCCAGCAGCCAAGACCCAGCGGAGACCCAGTACTTC. This encodes CASSQDPAETQYF. The chain couples TRBV4-1 to TRBJ2-5, with unresolved D. The CDR3 extends over 13 amino acids. With 0 bases removed from V and 5 bases from J, the gap between germline ends came to 7 bases. The V gene's germline CDR1 is MGHRA and CDR2 YSYEKL.

This clone was seen more than once but under ten times. The DNA of the CDR3 is TGTGCCAGCAGTGGAGGGTCCAATCAGCCCCAGCATTTT. It is translated as CASSGGSNQPQHF. V usage is TRBV27 and J usage is TRBJ1-5; no clear D. Germline assignment: CDR1 MNHEY and CDR2 SMNVEV (reference sequence). V lost 5 bases, J lost 3 bases, and 8 bases lay in between. The CDR3 extends over 13 amino acids.